This is a list of T cell receptor beta chains from one sample in a study of OX40 agonist ivuxolimab in advanced cancers. This table comes from immunoSEQ multiplex PCR, and its TCRdb copy is limited to in-frame clones, with some not included. The sample includes tens of thousands of clones, roughly 79% of them seen just once. The specimen was CD4+ or CD8+ T cells sorted from blood, collected in a trial of the OX40 agonist ivuxolimab. These receptor sequences come from an adult with an advanced solid tumor such as melanoma, head and neck, liver or kidney cancer. The CDR3 runs from the conserved cysteine through the conserved F or W. D genes are given only for firm matches. Part of the rows lack a size; the others show once, few, many or a class for expanded clones.

clone_size j_call v_call d_call cdr3_nt cdr3_aa
. TRBJ2-7 TRBV6-5 . TGTGCCAGCGGCGACTACGAGCAGTACTTC CASGDYEQYF
once TRBJ1-1 TRBV5-4 . TGTGCCAGCAGCTTGGTCCGGAACACTGAAGCTTTCTTT CASSLVRNTEAFF
. TRBJ2-2 TRBV7-9 . TGTGCCAGCAGCTCAACCTACACCGGGGAGCTGTTTTTT CASSSTYTGELFF
. TRBJ2-6 TRBV6-1 . TGTGCCAGCAGTGAAAGTCTAGGGGCCAACGTCCTGACTTTC CASSESLGANVLTF
. TRBJ2-7 TRBV5-4 TRBD1 TGTGCCAGCAGCCGGTTTGGGGACAGACTCTACGAGCAGTACTTC CASSRFGDRLYEQYF
. TRBJ1-2 TRBV30 . TGTGCCTCCCAGGCTAACTATGGCTACACCTTC CASQANYGYTF
. TRBJ2-7 TRBV6-1 . TGTGCCAGCACGGAGTCTGCCTACGAGCAGTACTTC CASTESAYEQYF
once TRBJ1-3 TRBV7-2 . TGTGCCAGCAGACCGAATCCTGGGGGGGTAGACACCATATATTTT CASRPNPGGVDTIYF
. TRBJ1-6 TRBV5-6 . TGTGCCAGCAGCTTGCCCAGGGTTACTTCACCCCTCCACTTT CASSLPRVTSPLHF
. TRBJ1-5 TRBV5-1 . TGCGCCAGCAGCTTGGACGGGTCCAATCAGCCCCAGCATTTT CASSLDGSNQPQHF
once TRBJ1-2 TRBV7-2 TRBD1 TGTGCCAGCAGCTTAACCGGGACAGGGTTCTATGGCTACACCTTC CASSLTGTGFYGYTF
. TRBJ2-3 TRBV18 . TGTGCCAGCTCTGCGGACAGAAGCACAGATACGCAGTATTTT CASSADRSTDTQYF
. TRBJ1-2 TRBV9 . TGTGCCAGCAGCAGGGACGGGGCTAACTATGGCTACACCTTC CASSRDGANYGYTF
once TRBJ2-3 TRBV28 TRBD2 TGTGCCAGCAGTGATAGCGGGGGAGTCCCGGATACGCAGTATTTT CASSDSGGVPDTQYF
. TRBJ2-1 TRBV11-2 . TGTGCCAGCAGCGCAACTAGGAATGAGCAGTTCTTC CASSATRNEQFF
. TRBJ1-2 TRBV6-6 TRBD1 TGTGCCAGCAGTTACCTAGACAGGGGCACCTATGGCTACACCTTC CASSYLDRGTYGYTF
. TRBJ1-4 TRBV5-1 . TGCGCCAGCAGCTTTGGTCAGGGAGCTAATGAAAAACTGTTTTTT CASSFGQGANEKLFF
. TRBJ2-2 TRBV11-1 . TGTGCCAGCAGCAGAGGGTTAGCGGCCACCGGGGAGCTGTTTTTT CASSRGLAATGELFF
. TRBJ2-6 TRBV28 . TGTGCCAGCAGTCCAGGGTTTGGTGGGGCCAACGTCCTGACTTTC CASSPGFGGANVLTF
. TRBJ1-5 TRBV2 . TGTGCCAGCAGTGAAAGTCTCCCGAATCAGCCCCAGCATTTT CASSESLPNQPQHF
. TRBJ1-2 TRBV11-2 TRBD1 TGTGCCAGCAGCCGCTCCCGCTTGACAGGGGCGCACGGCTACACCTTC CASSRSRLTGAHGYTF
. TRBJ2-1 TRBV18 TRBD1 TGTGCCAGCTCACCGGGGGACAGGGGGACCTACAATGAGCAGTTCTTC CASSPGDRGTYNEQFF
. TRBJ1-6 TRBV27 TRBD1 TGTGCCAGCAGTCATGACCGGGACAGGCTCTTCTACGATTCACCCCTCCACTTT CASSHDRDRLFYDSPLHF
once TRBJ2-2 TRBV19 TRBD2 TGTGCCAGTAGTTCAGTGCCAGCGGGAGTTGGGGAGCTGTTTTTT CASSSVPAGVGELFF